These 5 T cell receptor beta chains were all obtained from the same sample, sequenced in a study of blood T cell repertoires in COVID-19. Clones were sequenced by immunoSEQ multiplex PCR, and TCRdb holds only the in-frame ones, with some missing. In the table there are 60,000 to 85,000 clones, roughly 80% of which are singletons. Sequencing was carried out using peripheral blood. The receptors were gathered from an older woman with acute or convalescent COVID-19.

This chain connects TRBV7-6 to TRBJ2-2; D is unresolved. Germline-derived CDR1 and CDR2 are SGHVS and FNYEAQ. V gave up 5 bases and J gave up 0 bases, with 10 bases separating them. The CDR3 is 15 residues long. In DNA, the CDR3 is TGTGCCAGCAGCCCAGGCATTGCGAACACCGGGGAGCTGTTTTTT. Translation gives CASSPGIANTGELFF.

The chain couples TRBV27 to TRBJ1-1; TRBD1 matches at 7 bases. The trim removed 6 bases at V and 0 bases at J, leaving 7 bases unmatched. Germline V lookup: CDR1 MNHEY, CDR2 SMNVEV (reference sequence). The CDR3 contains 15 residues. The CDR3 sequence: CASRELTGMNTEAFF. CDR3 bases: TGTGCCAGCAGGGAACTGACAGGGATGAACACTGAAGCTTTCTTT.

The CDR3 reads CASSQTGDSYEQYF. The CDR3 DNA reads TGTGCCAGCAGTCAGACAGGGGACTCCTACGAGCAGTACTTC. This chain connects TRBV6-5 to TRBJ2-7; 8 nucleotides line up with TRBD1. The V and J ends lost 5 bases and 0 bases, in that order; junction bases with no gene match: 3. CDR3 length: 14 amino acids. Germline CDR1 reads MNHEY; CDR2 reads SVGAGI.

The chain combines TRBV12-3 or TRBV12-4 with TRBJ2-7; TRBD1 might be the D (5 bases). V shed 2 bases and J shed 4 bases, with 9 bases lying between them. The CDR3 has 13 residues. The CDR3 DNA sequence: TGTGCCAGCAGTTTAAAAAACAGGTACGAGCAGTACGTC. Translated: CASSLKNRYEQYV.

The chain links TRBV5-1 to TRBJ2-5; 12 nucleotides agree with TRBD2. This CDR3 is 14 amino acids long. The germline gives CDR1 SGHRS, CDR2 YFSETQ. V lost 4 bases and J lost 5; bases outside the gene matches: 3. CDR3 in amino acids: CASSETSGGETQYF. DNA for the CDR3: TGCGCCAGCAGCGAGACTAGCGGGGGTGAGACCCAGTACTTC. The entire variable domain, with the rest obtained from reference TRBV5-1 and TRBJ2-5, is as follows: KAGVTQTPRYLIKTRGQQVTLSCSPISGHRSVSWYQQTPGQGLQFLFEYFSETQRNKGNFPGRFSGRQFSNSRSEMNVSTLELGDSALYLCASSETSGGETQYFGPGTRLLVL.